This T cell receptor (beta chain) was profiled in a study of OX40 agonist ivuxolimab in advanced cancers. TCRdb's copy holds only in-frame clones and misses some; the assay was immunoSEQ multiplex PCR. This table has 30,000 or so clones, roughly 82% appearing once. Unmatched junction bases numbered 9, after V lost 8 bases and J lost 3 bases. This CDR3 has 15 amino acids. Germline V gene sequence: CDR1 MDHEN, CDR2 SYDVKM. The V call is TRBV28, the J call TRBJ1-5; TRBD1 aligns across 8 bases. The specimen was CD4+ or CD8+ T cells sorted from blood, collected in a trial of the OX40 agonist ivuxolimab. The sequence was collected from an adult with an advanced solid tumor such as melanoma, head and neck, liver or kidney cancer. This CDR3 reads CASSLGGQDNQPQHF. As DNA, the CDR3 is TGTGCCAGCTCCCTAGGGGGACAGGACAATCAGCCCCAGCATTTT.